The 4 T cell receptor beta chains below all came from one sample that was sequenced in a study of technical replicates of blood from a few donors. Data came from immunoSEQ multiplex PCR; TCRdb stores just in-frame clones and leaves some out. Of tens of thousands of clones detected, around 90% appear once; the ten largest clones hold about 0.37%. Material: T cells isolated from PBMCs. These receptors were collected from a human donor in good health.

The chain uses TRBV7-9 and TRBJ2-3; weak D call: TRBD1 (7 bases). Per the germline V gene, CDR1 is SEHNR and CDR2 is FQNEAQ (reference sequence). The CDR3 is made up of 15 amino acids. Trimming pared 6 bases from V and 8 bases from J, leaving 21 bases between. The CDR3 region is CASSPRQGGKPTQYF. The CDR3 DNA reads TGTGCCAGCAGTCCTAGACAGGGCGGGAAACCTACGCAGTATTTT.

This clone was observed a single time. The genes are TRBV13 and TRBJ2-3; D perhaps matches TRBD2 (6 bases). V was cut by 4 bases and J by 1 base, with 15 bases left in between. CDR3 length: 16 amino acids. CDR1 and CDR2 (germline): PRHDT, FYEKMQ (reference sequence). CDR3 nucleotide sequence: TGTGCCAGCAGCTATCCCCAGGGCGGGGGCACAGATACGCAGTATTTT. Translating it yields CASSYPQGGGTDTQYF.

The genes are TRBV4-2 and TRBJ1-2; D remains ambiguous. Looked up from germline, CDR1 is LGHNA and CDR2 is YNFKEQ. V was cut by 0 bases and J by 1 base, with 6 bases left in between. This CDR3 has 14 residues. The CDR3 loop reads CASSQEGDNYGYTF. As DNA, the CDR3 is TGTGCCAGCAGCCAAGAAGGAGATAACTATGGCTACACCTTC.

The chain combines TRBV4-3 with TRBJ1-1, with D possibly TRBD1 on 5 matching bases. Trimming took 1 base from V and 9 from J, leaving 12 bases between them. The CDR3 extends over 13 amino acids. Germline CDR1 LGHNA, CDR2 YSLEER. CDR3 protein: CASSQGTGRKAFF. CDR3 DNA sequence: TGCGCCAGCAGCCAAGGCACAGGCAGGAAAGCTTTCTTT.